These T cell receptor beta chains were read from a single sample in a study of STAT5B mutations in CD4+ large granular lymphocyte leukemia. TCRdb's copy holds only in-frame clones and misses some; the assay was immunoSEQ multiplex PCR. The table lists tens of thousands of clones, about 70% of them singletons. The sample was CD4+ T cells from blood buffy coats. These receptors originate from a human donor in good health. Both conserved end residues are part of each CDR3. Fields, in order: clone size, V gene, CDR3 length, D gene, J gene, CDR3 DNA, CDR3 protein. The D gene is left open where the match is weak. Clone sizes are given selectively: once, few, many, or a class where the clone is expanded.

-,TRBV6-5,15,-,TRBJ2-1,TGTGCCAGCAGTTACAAAGGGCTCACCTACAATGAGCAGTTCTTC,CASSYKGLTYNEQFF
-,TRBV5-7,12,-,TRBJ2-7,TGTGCCAGCAGACGAGAGGAGGACGAGCAGTACTTC,CASRREEDEQYF
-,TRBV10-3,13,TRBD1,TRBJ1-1,TGTGCCATCAGCTGGGACAGGACAACTGAAGCTTTCTTT,CAISWDRTTEAFF
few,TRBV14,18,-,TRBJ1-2,TGTGCCAGCAGCCAAGGAATGAGAGGGTTTGGGGATAACTATGGCTACACCTTC,CASSQGMRGFGDNYGYTF
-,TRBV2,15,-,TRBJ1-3,TGTGCCAGCAGTGAGGAGGAGGGCAGCGGAAACACCATATATTTT,CASSEEEGSGNTIYF
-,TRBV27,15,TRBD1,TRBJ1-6,TGTGCCAGCAGTCAACCGGGACAGGGCAATTCACCCCTCCACTTT,CASSQPGQGNSPLHF
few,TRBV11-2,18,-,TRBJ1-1,TGTGCCAGCAGCTTACTAATGGGAGCCGGACGGTCGAACACTGAAGCTTTCTTT,CASSLLMGAGRSNTEAFF
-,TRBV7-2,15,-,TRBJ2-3,TGTGCCAGCAGCTTAGAGGCGGGTGGTACAGATACGCAGTATTTT,CASSLEAGGTDTQYF
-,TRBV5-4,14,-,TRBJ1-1,TGTGCCAGCAGCCCCGAAATCGCGAACACTGAAGCTTTCTTT,CASSPEIANTEAFF
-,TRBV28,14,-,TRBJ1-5,TGTGCCAGCAGCCTCCAGGGAGGACATGAGCCCCAGCATTTT,CASSLQGGHEPQHF
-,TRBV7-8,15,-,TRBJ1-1,TGTGCCAGCAGCATCATTCAGGGTGGCCGGGCTGAAGCTTTCTTT,CASSIIQGGRAEAFF
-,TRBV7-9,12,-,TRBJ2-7,TGTGCCAGCAGCTTATCAGGGGACACCTCTTACTTC,CASSLSGDTSYF
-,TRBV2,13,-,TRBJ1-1,TGTGCCAGCAGTGAAGGGGGCTGGACTGAAGCTTTCTTT,CASSEGGWTEAFF
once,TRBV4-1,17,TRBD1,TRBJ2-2,TGCGCCAGCAGCCGCGGACAGGGGTCCCCAAACACCGGGGAGCTGTTTTTT,CASSRGQGSPNTGELFF
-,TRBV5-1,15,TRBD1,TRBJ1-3,TGCGCCAGCAGCTCGACAGGGGGCGCGGAGAACACCATATATTTT,CASSSTGGAENTIYF
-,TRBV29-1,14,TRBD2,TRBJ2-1,TGCAGCGTTGGGCTAGCGGGACACTACAATGAGCAGTTCTTC,CSVGLAGHYNEQFF
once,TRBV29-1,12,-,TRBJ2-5,TGCAGCGTTGAGCGTCTGGCCGGGGCCCAGTACTTC,CSVERLAGAQYF
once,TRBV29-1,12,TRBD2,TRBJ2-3,TGCAGCGTTGAATGGGGGGGAGATACGCAGTATTTT,CSVEWGGDTQYF
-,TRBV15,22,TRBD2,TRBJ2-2,TGTGCCACCAGCAGAGGACTAGCGGGGGAGCAAATCCCATCCCCGAACACCGGGGAGCTGTTTTTT,CATSRGLAGEQIPSPNTGELFF
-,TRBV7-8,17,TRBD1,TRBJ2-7,TGTGCCAGCAGCTTAACACCTTGGGACAGGGGAGCCTACGAGCAGTACTTC,CASSLTPWDRGAYEQYF
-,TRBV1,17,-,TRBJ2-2,TGCACCAGCAGTCTCCGGGATCACAGTCGGAACACCGGGGAGCTGTTTTTT,CTSSLRDHSRNTGELFF
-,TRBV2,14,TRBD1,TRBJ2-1,TGTGCCAACTCCAGGGGGAGCTCCTACAATGAGCAGTTCTTC,CANSRGSSYNEQFF
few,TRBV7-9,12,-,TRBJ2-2,TGTGCCAGCCCCGAGGGGGCCGGGGAGCTGTTTTTT,CASPEGAGELFF
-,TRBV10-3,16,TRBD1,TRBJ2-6,TGTGCCATCAGTGACGGACAGGGCTCTGGGGCCAACGTCCTGACTTTC,CAISDGQGSGANVLTF
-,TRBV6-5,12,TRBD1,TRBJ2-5,TGTGCCCTAGGCAGGGGGCCAGAGACCCAGTACTTC,CALGRGPETQYF
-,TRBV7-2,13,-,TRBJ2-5,TGTGCCAGCAGCTCCTGGGATGTGAAGACCCAGTACTTC,CASSSWDVKTQYF
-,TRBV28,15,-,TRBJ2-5,TGTGCCAGCAGTGCCGTGCGGGACACCCTGGAGACCCAGTACTTC,CASSAVRDTLETQYF
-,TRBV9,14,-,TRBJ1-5,TGTGCCAGCAGCGAAGGACCGGGAGGGCAGCCCCAGCATTTT,CASSEGPGGQPQHF
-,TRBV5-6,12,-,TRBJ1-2,TGTGCCAGCAGCTTGGCTGGATATGGCTACACCTTC,CASSLAGYGYTF
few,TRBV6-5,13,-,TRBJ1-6,TGTGCCAGCCGTCGACAGGAAAATTCACCCCTCCACTTT,CASRRQENSPLHF
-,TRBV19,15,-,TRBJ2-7,TGTGCCAGTAGCCTAGGTGGTGGAAACTCCTACGAGCAGTACTTC,CASSLGGGNSYEQYF
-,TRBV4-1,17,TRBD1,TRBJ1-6,TGCGCCAGCAGCCAAGGACCGACAGGGGGCGCGAGGTCACCCCTCCACTTT,CASSQGPTGGARSPLHF
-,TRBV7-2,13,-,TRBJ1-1,TGTGCCAGCAGCCCCCCCCCGGGGGGTGAAGCTTTCTTT,CASSPPPGGEAFF
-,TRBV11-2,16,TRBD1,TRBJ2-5,TGTGCCAGCAGCTTAGGGGTAGGGGGCCACCAAGAGACCCAGTACTTC,CASSLGVGGHQETQYF
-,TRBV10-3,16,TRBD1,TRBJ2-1,TGTGCCATCGGGAACTCCGGGACAGGGGGCGGCAATGAGCAGTTCTTC,CAIGNSGTGGGNEQFF
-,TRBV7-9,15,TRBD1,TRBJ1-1,TGTGCCAGCAGCATAGGGACAGGGTGGGACACTGAAGCTTTCTTT,CASSIGTGWDTEAFF
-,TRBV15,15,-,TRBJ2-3,TGTGCCACCATCCGGGACCCCGGAGTCCCAGATACGCAGTATTTT,CATIRDPGVPDTQYF
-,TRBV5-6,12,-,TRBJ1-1,TGTGCCAGCAGCTTACGAAACACTGAAGCTTTCTTT,CASSLRNTEAFF
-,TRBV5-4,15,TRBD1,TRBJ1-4,TGTGCCAGCAGCTTGGAGCAGGGGGCAGGGGAAAAACTGTTTTTT,CASSLEQGAGEKLFF
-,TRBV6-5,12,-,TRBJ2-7,TGTGCCAGCAGTCCCCTCTCCTACGAGCAGTACTTC,CASSPLSYEQYF
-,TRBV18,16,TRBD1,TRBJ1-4,TGTGCCAGCTCACTTAACGTCGGGACAGTGTCTGAAAAACTGTTTTTT,CASSLNVGTVSEKLFF
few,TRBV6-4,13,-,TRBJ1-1,TGTGCCAGCAGACGGGAAATGAACACTGAAGCTTTCTTT,CASRREMNTEAFF
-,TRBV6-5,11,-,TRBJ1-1,TGTGCCAGCAGCAGGAACACTGAAGCTTTCTTT,CASSRNTEAFF
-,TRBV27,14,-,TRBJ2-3,TGTGCCAGCAGCTTGAACAGGGATGTGGGTACGCAGTATTTT,CASSLNRDVGTQYF
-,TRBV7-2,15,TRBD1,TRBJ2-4,TGTGCCAGCAGCTTAGCGAGGACAGGGGGAAACATTCAGTACTTC,CASSLARTGGNIQYF
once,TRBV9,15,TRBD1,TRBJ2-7,TGTGCCAGCAGCGTTAGTGGGACAGTCTCCTACGAGCAGTACTTC,CASSVSGTVSYEQYF
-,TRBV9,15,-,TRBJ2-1,TGTGCCAGCAGCATTGACTCGAGCTCCTACAATGAGCAGTTCTTC,CASSIDSSSYNEQFF
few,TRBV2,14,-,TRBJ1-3,TGTGCCAGCAGTGAACGCAGGGCCGGAAACACCATATATTTT,CASSERRAGNTIYF
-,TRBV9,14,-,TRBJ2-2,TGTGCCAGCAGCGTAGTTCAGAATGGCGGGGAGCTGTTTTTT,CASSVVQNGGELFF
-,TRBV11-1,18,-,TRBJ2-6,TGTGCCAGCAGCCCTCGGAGGGGGGCCAGGTCTGGGGCCAACGTCCTGACTTTC,CASSPRRGARSGANVLTF
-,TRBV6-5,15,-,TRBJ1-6,TGTGCCAGCAGCGTAACAGGGTGGGTCGATTCACCCCTCCACTTT,CASSVTGWVDSPLHF
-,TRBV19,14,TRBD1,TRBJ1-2,TGTGCCAGTAGTATAGGAGGGACAGGCTATGGCTACACCTTC,CASSIGGTGYGYTF
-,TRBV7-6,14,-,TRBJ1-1,TGTGCCAGCAGCTTAGGGGGTCCATCCACTGAAGCTTTCTTT,CASSLGGPSTEAFF
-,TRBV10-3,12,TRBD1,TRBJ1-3,TGTGCCACTGGACAGGGGGGAAACACCATATATTTT,CATGQGGNTIYF
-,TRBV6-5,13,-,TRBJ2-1,TGTGCCAGCAGTTTCACGCGAGAGTTTGAGCAGTTCTTC,CASSFTREFEQFF
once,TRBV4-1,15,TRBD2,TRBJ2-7,TGCGCCAGCAGCCAAGGGGAGGGGTTCCCCTACGAGCAGTACTTC,CASSQGEGFPYEQYF
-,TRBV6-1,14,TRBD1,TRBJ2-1,TGTGCCAGCAGCCGCGGACAGGGCTACAATGAGCAGTTCTTC,CASSRGQGYNEQFF
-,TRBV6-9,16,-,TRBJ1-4,TGTGCCAGCAGTTATCGACTGCCTAGTCCCAATGAAAAACTGTTTTTT,CASSYRLPSPNEKLFF
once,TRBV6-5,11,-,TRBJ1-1,TGTGCCAGCAGTTACCTTGACAAGGCTTTCTTT,CASSYLDKAFF
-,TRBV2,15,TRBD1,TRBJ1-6,TGTGCCAGCAGTAAACAGGGGGCGGATAATTCACCCCTCCACTTT,CASSKQGADNSPLHF